The rows below give T cell receptor beta chains drawn from one sample of a study of breast tumors, draining lymph nodes, adjacent tissues. TCRdb used MiXCR to reprocess the multiplex PCR reads, holding one entry per CDR3 protein. The repertoire holds 150,000 to 200,000 distinct CDR3 sequences, with roughly a third as singletons. The sequencing sample was made of axillary lymph node tissue. Receptor source: a female donor with breast cancer. Some clones in this sample may be carry-over from other donors' samples. Each CDR3 is given without its conserved first and last residue.

V,CDR3
TRBV12-3/TRBV12-4,ASSLGSGQGSGGASGSLFGEQF
TRBV27,ASSLTGGLPVEQY
TRBV5-1,ASSLTGREQY
TRBV6-6,ASSHSVDGWGYT
TRBV4-2,ASSQTGAPGPGADVLT
TRBV6-1,ASSQARAIKRNNYGYT
TRBV12-3/TRBV12-4,ASSLGGGAGKETQY
TRBV20-1,SASPGINYGYT
TRBV10-3,AVKGDPNTEAF
TRBV20-1,SARIGGGGEKLF
TRBV20-1,SARDLSGTSSYEQY
TRBV12-3/TRBV12-4,ASSGTGINIQY
TRBV29-1,SVSFGQGAWGYT
TRBV9,ASSYAGGSYEQY
TRBV19,ASSMKRVFVRKSPLH
TRBV7-9,ASSSLLAGRIYETQY
TRBV5-1,ASSGTSGVSFQETQY
TRBV5-1,ASSGTGTKNEKLF
TRBV5-1,ASSLEAMGAGNTIY
TRBV6-5,ASSYESGELF
TRBV2,ASRVRGGVNNEQF
TRBV19,ASSIGQSSYNEQF
TRBV24-1,ATSDPNIRESGELF
TRBV19,ASRPGRADQYSNQPQH
TRBV24-1,ATSEGASPTDTQY
TRBV12-3/TRBV12-4,ASSPDGRGTSGGAPQETQY
TRBV6-6,ASRASGELF
TRBV7-6,ASSLGRL
TRBV20-1,SATKGSVNTGELF
TRBV6-5,ASSTTGATDTQY
TRBV7-9,ASSRLRGGTGELF
TRBV11-3,ASSFGAGHTEAF
TRBV12-3/TRBV12-4,ASTAGDRRSYEH
TRBV6-4,ASSDRGETDTQY
TRBV12-3/TRBV12-4,ASSSRTVGAKNIQY
TRBV2,ASSAYKTSGSYNEQF
TRBV2,ASSRTGPGEEQY
TRBV29-1,SVRTGRLNEQY
TRBV19,ASSQQGLGTSYEQY
TRBV6-6,ASSHSVNSPLH
TRBV11-3,ASSLRGRGEKLF
TRBV7-9,ASSLQGREAF
TRBV3-1,ASSPVGIYEQY
TRBV3-1,ASTASGRAPEQF
TRBV9,ASSVNREGMDYTEQF
TRBV10-3,AINRGQGDGYT
TRBV12-3/TRBV12-4,ASSWGLQRAGGAEYEQY
TRBV13,ASSLQGAANSPLH
TRBV14,ASSPSGFYGYT
TRBV12-3/TRBV12-4,ASSLEAGGGYEQY
TRBV12-5,ASGTGTSDEKLF
TRBV12-3/TRBV12-4,ASSFWQERGNTDTQY
TRBV5-6,ASSPGQVTEAF
TRBV13,ASSLRTSPYEQY
TRBV5-5,ASSPRTGGIQPQH
TRBV11-2,ASSSPPPTADTQY
TRBV7-8,ASSGVQQNYGYT